These 30 T cell receptor beta chains came from one sample sequenced in a study of cytotoxic CD8 clonotypes in ibrutinib-treated CLL. The table came from immunoSEQ multiplex PCR; TCRdb's copy has only in-frame clones and leaves some out. The table has approximately 25,000 clones, about two thirds seen once. Specimen: PBMCs, collected at disease progression, from a patient treated with ibrutinib. These receptors originate from a human donor with chronic lymphocytic leukemia.

The chain couples TRBV13 to TRBJ1-1; TRBD1 agrees at 8 bases. Germline V gene lookup returns CDR1 PRHDT and CDR2 FYEKMQ (reference sequence). V shed 0 bases, J shed 1 base, and the junction held 7 bases outside the gene matches. The length of the CDR3 is 17 residues. This chain's CDR3 is CASSLGRAGGQNTEAFF. In DNA form, the CDR3 reads TGTGCCAGCAGCTTAGGCCGGGCAGGGGGCCAGAACACTGAAGCTTTCTTT.

Ten or more counts support this clone. This sequence joins TRBV2 and TRBJ2-7; tentatively, D is TRBD2 (6 bases). CDR1 and CDR2 from the germline V gene are SNHLY and FYNNEI. V was clipped by 6 bases and J by 0 bases, with 15 bases between them. The CDR3 extends over 15 amino acids. DNA of the CDR3: TGTGCCAGCAGCGTTAGCGGCACCACCTCCTACGAGCAGTACTTC. Its translation: CASSVSGTTSYEQYF.

This clone was picked up a small number of times. The chain joins TRBV2 to TRBJ1-6, with a weak D call TRBD1 (5 bases). Trimming cost V 4 bases and J 8 bases, with 12 bases left between them. Germline lookup yields CDR1 SNHLY and CDR2 FYNNEI. The CDR3 covers 14 residues. The CDR3 DNA follows: TGTGCCAGCAGTGTTCGACAGTCTGATTCACCCCTCCACTTT. Its translation: CASSVRQSDSPLHF.

V usage is TRBV7-9 and J usage is TRBJ2-2; D is undetermined. The CDR3 has 11 residues. Germline V gives CDR1 SEHNR, CDR2 FQNEAQ (reference sequence). Trimming removed 7 bases from V and 8 bases from J, with 8 bases in between. CDR3: CASTHRGELFF. The CDR3 DNA reads as TGTGCCAGCACCCATAGGGGGGAGCTGTTTTTT.

V usage is TRBV9 and J usage is TRBJ1-3; 8 nucleotides agree with TRBD1. With V trimmed by 6 bases and J by 8 bases, 10 bases remained unmatched. In germline, CDR1 is SGDLS, CDR2 YYNGEE. The CDR3 is 14 residues long. CDR3 loop: CASTPGQGRDTIYF. In DNA, the CDR3 is TGTGCCAGCACCCCCGGACAGGGAAGGGACACCATATATTTT. Drawing the rest from reference TRBV9 and TRBJ1-3, the complete variable domain is DSGVTQTPKHLITATGQRVTLRCSPRSGDLSVYWYQQSLDQGLQFLIQYYNGEERAKGNILERFSAQQFPDLHSELNLSSLELGDSALYFCASTPGQGRDTIYFGEGSWLTVV.

This clone has only a few counts. This chain uses TRBV15 with TRBJ1-1, with D unclear. Germline V gene sequence: CDR1 LNHNV, CDR2 YYDKDF (reference sequence). Trimming removed 3 bases from V and 1 base from J, with 12 bases in between. The CDR3 is made up of 15 amino acids. The CDR3 nucleotides are TGTGCCACCAGCAGGTCCCTGGCGCCGAACACTGAAGCTTTCTTT. Protein sequence: CATSRSLAPNTEAFF.

This chain joins TRBV5-6 and TRBJ1-1; possible D gene TRBD1, 6 bases. This CDR3 spans 11 amino acids. The germline gives CDR1 SGHDT, CDR2 YYEEEE. V shed 3 bases and J shed 10 bases, with 10 bases lying between them. CDR3 in DNA: TGTGCCAGCAGCTCAGGGGCGGGAGCTTTCTTT. Protein product: CASSSGAGAFF.

The CDR3, as DNA: TGTGCCAGCAGCGTCGACTACCTCTCCTACAATGAGCAGTTCTTC. It specifies CASSVDYLSYNEQFF. The V and J genes are TRBV9 and TRBJ2-1, with D possibly being TRBD2 (5 bases). The CDR3 is made up of 15 amino acids. Trimming removed 2 bases from V and 0 bases from J, with 9 bases in between. CDR1 is SGDLS, CDR2 YYNGEE, per germline.

The chain is built from TRBV19 and TRBJ1-1; D unresolved. Germline-derived CDR1 and CDR2 are LNHDA and SQIVND (reference sequence). The CDR3 covers 12 residues. V lost 6 bases, J lost 2 bases, and 7 bases lay in between. CDR3 in DNA: TGTGCCAGTAGGAGGGCCAACACTGAAGCTTTCTTT. Protein sequence: CASRRANTEAFF.

The chain couples TRBV5-1 to TRBJ2-7, with TRBD2 as a possible D gene (5 bases). V gave up 3 bases and J gave up 5 bases, with 12 bases separating them. CDR3 length: 13 amino acids. Germline-derived CDR1 and CDR2 are SGHRS and YFSETQ. CDR3: CASSWKRPDEQYF. CDR3 DNA: TGCGCCAGCAGCTGGAAGCGGCCTGACGAGCAGTACTTC.

This chain links TRBV7-9 with TRBJ2-7; the D is unclear. With 5 bases removed from V and 3 bases from J, the gap between germline ends came to 8 bases. CDR1 is SEHNR and CDR2 is FQNEAQ in the germline V gene (reference sequence). The CDR3 sequence is 12 residues long. The CDR3 DNA reads as TGTGCCAGCAGCCTCCATGTCTACGAGCAGTACTTC. Amino acid sequence: CASSLHVYEQYF.

This clone was recorded at least ten times. The CDR3 protein is CASSTGDATNEKLFF. CDR3 DNA: TGTGCCAGCAGCACGGGGGATGCAACTAATGAAAAACTGTTTTTT. V usage is TRBV11-2 and J usage is TRBJ1-4; possible D gene TRBD1, 5 bases. Per germline, CDR1 SGHAT and CDR2 FQNNGV. The CDR3 sequence is 15 residues long. The V end was cut by 5 bases, the J end by 0 bases, with 10 bases between.

CDR3 DNA: TGCAGCGTGGGGGCCCCCACCACTGAAGCTTTCTTT. Translation gives CSVGAPTTEAFF. The genes are TRBV29-1 and TRBJ1-1; D is possibly TRBD1 (6 bases). The germline gives CDR1 SQVTM, CDR2 ANQGSEA. The CDR3 runs to 12 residues. V was cut by 6 bases and J by 4 bases, with 12 bases left in between.

In this sample, this clone turned up a few times. This chain uses TRBV5-6 with TRBJ1-2; D unresolved. V was trimmed by 0 bases and J by 8 bases, leaving 14 bases between them. There are 14 residues in the CDR3. Germline V gives CDR1 SGHDT, CDR2 YYEEEE. This CDR3 is CASSLGLPSGGYTF. CDR3 coding DNA: TGTGCCAGCAGCTTGGGTCTCCCGTCGGGAGGCTACACCTTC.

This rearrangement joins TRBV28 to TRBJ1-2; a weak D match, TRBD1 (5 bases). The CDR3 has 15 amino acids. The V gene lost 1 base and the J gene lost 6 bases, with 15 bases spanning the gap. Germline V CDR1 and CDR2: MDHEN, SYDVKM. The CDR3 protein is CASSLSEKGRNGYTF. As DNA, the CDR3 is TGTGCCAGCAGTTTATCTGAGAAGGGGAGGAATGGCTACACCTTC.

The CDR3 loop is CASSYRFTGAPRASTF. CDR3 DNA sequence: TGTGCCAGCAGTTACAGATTCACGGGGGCCCCTAGGGCTAGTACCTTC. V usage is TRBV6-5 and J usage is TRBJ1-2; D may be TRBD1 (6 bases). Trimming took off 2 bases at V and 14 bases at J, with 27 bases between the two ends. The V gene's germline CDR1 is MNHEY and CDR2 SVGAGI. The CDR3 extends over 16 amino acids.

The genes are TRBV11-2 and TRBJ1-5; D is undetermined. V lost 1 base and J lost 4, with 5 bases in between. The CDR3 has 13 residues. The germline V gene has CDR1 SGHAT and CDR2 FQNNGV. CDR3 residues: CASSLAKNQPQHF. The CDR3 DNA reads as TGTGCCAGCAGCTTAGCGAAGAATCAGCCCCAGCATTTT.

The chain joins TRBV2 to TRBJ2-4, with 7 nucleotides matching TRBD1. Germline V CDR1 and CDR2: SNHLY, FYNNEI. Losses at the gene ends were 5 bases for V and 2 bases for J; bases not matched to a gene: 9. The CDR3 sequence is 16 residues long. The CDR3 sequence: CASSLTGDKSKNIQYF. The CDR3, as DNA: TGTGCCAGCAGTCTAACAGGGGACAAATCCAAAAACATTCAGTACTTC.

The chain recombines TRBV2 with TRBJ2-7; D may be TRBD1 (6 bases). Trimming took off 6 bases at V and 4 bases at J, with 16 bases between the two ends. The CDR3 has 14 amino acids. Germline V gene sequence: CDR1 SNHLY, CDR2 FYNNEI. The CDR3 region is CASRLGQLQYEQYF. The CDR3 coding sequence is TGTGCCAGCAGACTCGGACAGCTACAATACGAGCAGTACTTC.

This clone was seen ten or more times. The chain uses TRBV20-1 and TRBJ2-3; D not certain. From germline, CDR1 is DFQATT and CDR2 SNEGSKA (reference sequence). V lost 3 bases, J lost 7 bases, and 8 bases lay in between. This CDR3 has 11 residues. For the CDR3, the DNA is TGCAGTGCTAGTCTTCAAAATACGCAGTATTTT. The encoded protein is CSASLQNTQYF.

The J gene is TRBJ2-2, the V gene TRBV4-1, with no clear D. Trimming shortened V by 4 bases and J by 5 bases, and 11 bases separated the two germline ends. CDR1 is MGHRA and CDR2 is YSYEKL in the germline V gene. The CDR3 has 14 residues. CDR3: CASSLLGQTGELFF. The CDR3 coding sequence is TGCGCCAGCAGCCTCCTCGGGCAAACCGGGGAGCTGTTTTTT.

DNA of the CDR3: TGTGCCAGCAGTGAAGCGTGGAGTGAGCAGTTCTTC. This translates into CASSEAWSEQFF. The chain has TRBV6-1 and TRBJ2-1; D is unclear. The CDR3 runs 12 residues. The V end was cut by 0 bases, the J end by 9 bases, with 6 bases between. Germline V lookup: CDR1 MNHNS, CDR2 SASEGT.

The chain employs TRBV18 and TRBJ1-2, with 7 bases lining up with TRBD1. Germline values: CDR1 KGHSH, CDR2 LQKENI. The CDR3 spans 13 residues. Trimming removed 3 bases from V and 6 bases from J; junction bases left unmatched: 4. CDR3 in amino acids: CASSPAGGDGYTF. In DNA form, the CDR3 reads TGTGCCAGCTCACCGGCAGGGGGAGATGGCTACACCTTC.

CDR3 protein: CASSFGVTEAFF. CDR3 DNA: TGTGCCAGCAGCTTCGGGGTCACTGAAGCTTTCTTT. The gene calls are TRBV7-9 and TRBJ1-1; D unresolved. This CDR3 spans 12 amino acids. Germline V gene sequence: CDR1 SEHNR, CDR2 FQNEAQ (reference sequence). V was shortened by 3 bases and J by 4 bases, with 6 bases between the two germline ends.

In this sample, this clone turned up a few times. This chain connects TRBV11-2 to TRBJ2-1, with D perhaps matching TRBD2 (5 bases). This CDR3 spans 19 amino acids. V was clipped by 5 bases and J by 0 bases, with 23 bases between them. CDR1 is SGHAT, CDR2 FQNNGV, per germline. The CDR3 DNA follows: TGTGCCAGCAGCGCAGCCGACAATTTTTGGGGAGCCTCCTACAATGAGCAGTTCTTC. It specifies CASSAADNFWGASYNEQFF.

The table lists this clone with a few counts. The chain combines TRBV5-4 with TRBJ2-7; 7 bases match TRBD1. CDR3 size: 13 residues. Germline CDR1 reads SGHNT; CDR2 reads YYREEE (reference sequence). The J segment lost 3 bases and the V segment lost 4 bases, leaving 4 bases of the junction unmatched. The CDR3 DNA sequence: TGTGCCAGCAGCCCCGGGACAGTCTACGAGCAGTACTTC. Its translation is CASSPGTVYEQYF.

This chain uses TRBV6-5 with TRBJ1-1, with D hard to call. With 2 bases removed from V and 1 base from J, the gap between germline ends came to 8 bases. CDR1 and CDR2 from the germline V gene are MNHEY and SVGAGI. The CDR3 has 14 amino acids. The chain's CDR3 is CASSYASANTEAFF. DNA for the CDR3: TGTGCCAGCAGTTACGCATCTGCGAACACTGAAGCTTTCTTT.

The rearrangement joins TRBV11-2 to TRBJ2-3; the D is unclear. CDR1 and CDR2 (germline): SGHAT, FQNNGV. V shed 5 bases and J shed 3 bases, with 6 bases lying between them. The CDR3 is 12 residues long. The CDR3, as DNA: TGTGCCAGCAGCCCGCAAACAGATACGCAGTATTTT. Its translation: CASSPQTDTQYF.

This chain links TRBV27 with TRBJ1-3, with 7 bases identical to TRBD1. The length of the CDR3 is 13 residues. Trimming took 6 bases from V and 4 from J; bases not matched to a gene: 3. CDR1 is MNHEY, CDR2 SMNVEV, per germline (reference sequence). CDR3 sequence: CASRGGAGNTIYF. For the CDR3, the DNA is TGTGCCAGCAGAGGGGGCGCAGGAAACACCATATATTTT.

This clone was seen a single time. The chain combines TRBV6-5 with TRBJ2-3, with D perhaps matching TRBD2 (6 bases). Germline V lookup: CDR1 MNHEY, CDR2 SVGAGI. V gave up 2 bases and J gave up 4 bases, with 16 bases separating them. This CDR3 region has 16 residues. CDR3 loop: CASSYRGLDLPDTQYF. CDR3 nucleotide sequence: TGTGCCAGCAGTTACCGGGGACTGGACTTGCCAGATACGCAGTATTTT.